Each of the 8 T cell receptor beta chains below was sequenced from the same sample in a study of cytomegalovirus exposure and HLA in healthy donors. 13 Jbeta primers and 60 Vbeta primers were used for the PCR. Method: immunoSEQ multiplex PCR; TCRdb's copy keeps in-frame clones and lacks some. The sample lists under 250,000 clones, approximately 80% occurring once. The specimen sequenced was PBMCs. The receptor set was obtained from a man aged 50 or older in good health and CMV-seronegative.

The V call is TRBV11-1, the J call TRBJ2-7; D is unclear. The CDR3 length is 14 residues. The germline gives CDR1 SGHAT, CDR2 FQDESV (reference sequence). Trimming left V 1 base short and J 5 bases short, with 12 bases between. The CDR3 spells CASSLESPKHEQYF. CDR3 DNA sequence: TGTGCCAGCAGCTTAGAGAGCCCTAAGCACGAGCAGTACTTC.

V and J are TRBV19 and TRBJ1-1, with D unclear. Per the germline V gene, CDR1 is LNHDA and CDR2 is SQIVND (reference sequence). V shed 3 bases and J shed 4 bases, with 18 bases lying between them. This CDR3 comprises 16 residues. CDR3 nucleotides: TGTGCCAGTAGTATCCCGACCGGGGTGACGGGCACTGAAGCTTTCTTT. Translated: CASSIPTGVTGTEAFF.

This rearrangement joins TRBV18 to TRBJ2-7; 8 positions match TRBD1. This CDR3 region has 15 residues. Unmatched junction bases numbered 10, after V lost 5 bases and J lost 4 bases. Germline CDR1 KGHSH, CDR2 LQKENI. DNA of the CDR3: TGTGCCAGCTCAGGATGGACAGGGAAGGGATACGAGCAGTACTTC. It is translated as CASSGWTGKGYEQYF.

V is TRBV5-6 and J is TRBJ1-5; 11 nucleotides agree with TRBD1. The trim removed 0 bases at V and 6 bases at J, leaving 2 bases unmatched. The CDR3 loop spans 15 amino acids. CDR1 is SGHDT and CDR2 is YYEEEE in the germline V gene. The CDR3 region is CASSLGGQGVQPQHF. CDR3 bases: TGTGCCAGCAGCTTGGGGGGACAGGGGGTTCAGCCCCAGCATTTT.

V gene TRBV18 combines with J gene TRBJ2-3; 8 positions match TRBD2. The germline V gene has CDR1 KGHSH and CDR2 LQKENI. Losses at the gene ends were 4 bases for V and 0 bases for J; bases not matched to a gene: 6. The CDR3 contains 16 residues. This chain's CDR3 is CASSREQRGSTDTQYF. Written as DNA, the CDR3 is TGTGCCAGCTCACGGGAACAGCGGGGGAGCACAGATACGCAGTATTTT.

The genes are TRBV19 and TRBJ1-2, with D maybe TRBD1 (5 bases). Germline CDR1 is LNHDA and CDR2 is SQIVND (reference sequence). The CDR3 loop spans 15 amino acids. Trimming took off 1 base at V and 1 base at J, with 10 bases between the two ends. The CDR3 spells CASSIVGRVNYGYTF. CDR3 bases: TGTGCCAGTAGTATAGTCGGCAGGGTTAACTATGGCTACACCTTC. Using reference TRBV19 and TRBJ1-2 for the parts outside the CDR3, the full variable domain is DGGITQSPKYLFRKEGQNVTLSCEQNLNHDAMYWYRQDPGQGLRLIYYSQIVNDFQKGDIAEGYSVSREKKESFPLTVTSAQKNPTAFYLCASSIVGRVNYGYTFGSGTRLTVV.

Notes on this clone: This CDR3 is also generated by other DNA sequences in the sample. The genes are TRBV30 and TRBJ1-5; 10 nucleotides match TRBD1. J was trimmed by 3 bases and V by 3 bases; bases with no gene match: 8. Germline loops: CDR1 GTSNPN, CDR2 SVGIG (reference sequence). This CDR3 contains 16 residues. The CDR3 bases are TGTGCCTGGAGCCCCGGGACAGGGGTGACCAATCAGCCCCAGCATTTT. This translates into CAWSPGTGVTNQPQHF.

This sequence joins TRBV5-6 and TRBJ1-1; no clear D gene. Germline assignment: CDR1 SGHDT and CDR2 YYEEEE. The V end lost 0 bases, the J end lost 7 bases, and 10 bases lay between the germline ends. There are 13 residues in the CDR3. As DNA, the CDR3 is TGTGCCAGCAGCTTGGACCGCCCAGGTGAAGCTTTCTTT. Its protein is CASSLDRPGEAFF.